The subject of this entry is one TCR beta chain. What antigen it recognizes has not been identified. Nothing much larger sits one base from this clone, and base qualities are not available. These data belong to a study of T cells in Graves' hyperthyroidism and ophthalmopathy (dated by TCRdb to between 2018 and 2021). Turning to the overall study: A discovery cohort of roughly 100 patients, roughly 40 with Graves' ophthalmopathy and approximately 57 with stable Graves' hyperthyroidism, was used to find distinguishing TCR V-J signatures. The 100 discovery patients were randomly split 7:3 into training and test sets. Prospective prediction of ophthalmopathy was tested in an independent validation cohort of 18 to 20 hyperthyroidism patients and 15 to 17 patients who later progressed to ophthalmopathy. After blood sampling, hyperthyroidism patients were treated with methimazole at a starting dose of 30 mg daily, and ophthalmopathy patients were treated with high-dose intravenous methylprednisolone. According to the paper, TCR Vbeta CDR3 sequencing was carried out on approximately 140 peripheral blood samples, which came from approximately 41 ophthalmopathy, 75 or so hyperthyroidism and roughly 17 progressor patients. Thyroid tissue and blood T-cell repertoires from six or seven Graves' hyperthyroidism patients were also compared in the study. Beyond this particular receptor, the publication reports: In validation, the model predicted progression to ophthalmopathy a median of roughly 6.5 months before onset, with over 55% sensitivity and about 72% specificity. Most expanded thyroid clonotypes (frequency above 0.001) were also detected in blood, suggesting blood repertoires may reflect thyroid immune responses. Ophthalmopathy was separated from stable hyperthyroidism by a 13 V-J signature model, with about 86% sensitivity and around 81% specificity obtained in cross-validation and 80%/75% obtained in testing. Sample size was not statistically predetermined, and investigators were not blinded to group allocation.

The TCR beta CDR3 regions were amplified from the RNA transcripts. The TCR CDR3 was subjected to a first round of RT-PCR using the HTBI primer set and the Qiagen OneStep RT-PCR kit. Libraries were constructed in a second round of multiplex PCR, after which size selection and purification were performed. Libraries were sequenced paired-end with 100 bp reads on an Illumina HiSeq2000. Regarding the original processing steps: SOAPnuke was used to process the raw data, removing reads that contained adapters or uncalled bases, had a mean Phred below 15, or lacked an exact match to the constant primer or identifier. COPE v1.2.5 was used to merge high-quality paired reads, and clonotypes were defined as unique nucleotide sequences. Clonotypes were aligned to IMGT TRBV, TRBD and TRBJ reference segments using MiTCR v1.1. Analysis was restricted to V-J combinations with a frequency above 0.0001, which covered 99.2% of repertoires. The TCS score was defined as F50 (clonal expansion) divided by E x V (chaos), with BLOSUM62-based TCRdist calculated between CDR3 peptides within each V-J. Welch's t-statistics and random forest reduced around 520 V-J features to roughly 13, which were used in a naive Bayes classifier (R e1071). The Morisita-Horn index was used to measure how similar the thyroid and blood repertoires were. TCRdb cleaned the public reads at Q25 with fastp, built clones with MiXCR and kept in-frame beta chains. Every entry covers one CDR3 protein and lists the most common genes and DNA from its rows. These V and J calls are TCRdb output, not the study's own analysis. The sample table holds about 640,000 distinct CDR3 sequences, of which over 40% were seen once. The top ten hold under 8.5% of the sample.

Patients with uncontrolled infections, other autoimmune diseases, pregnancy or lactation were excluded. Diagnoses relied on clinical symptoms, serum thyroxine and TRAb, thyroid ultrasound and orbital computed tomography. Total RNA was extracted using Trizol reagent, and RNA quality was assessed on an Agilent 2100 Bioanalyzer. V is shortened by 3 bases, J by 5 bases, and the region joining them spans 11 bases. In the germline V gene (reference sequence), CDR1 corresponds to SEHNR and CDR2 to FQNEAQ. There are 13 amino acids in the CDR3, from cysteine to phenylalanine inclusive. CDR3 DNA is the only sequence kept; it has 39 bases, read in frame from the first base.

The chain joins TRBV7-9 to TRBJ2-7; TRBD1 could be the D gene, as 6 bases match. Sequenced: peripheral blood or thyroid tissue (not recorded which). The sequence derives from an adult man with Graves' disease, either hyperthyroidism or ophthalmopathy (not recorded which). The sequenced DNA is TGTGCCAGCAGCTTTCACAGGGTTAACGAGCAGTACTTC. This is translated as CASSFHRVNEQYF. The CDR3 plus the reference TRBV7-9 and TRBJ2-7 genes for the other parts give the full variable domain: DTGVSQNPRHKITKRGQNVTFRCDPISEHNRLYWYRQTLGQGPEFLTYFQNEAQLEKSRLLSDRFSAERPKGSFSTLEIQRTEQGDSAMYLCASSFHRVNEQYFGPGTRLTVT.